The 7 T cell receptor beta chains below come from one sample, sequenced in a study of a mutant IDH1 vaccine in newly diagnosed glioma. TCRdb's copy holds only in-frame clones and misses some; the assay was immunoSEQ multiplex PCR. The data show 100,000 to 150,000 clones, with over 75% seen just once and 5% to 6% held by the top ten. Their antigens remain unidentified. Time point of the sample: week 11, during vaccination. Every vaccine dose comprised 300 ug of mutant IDH1 20-mer peptide plus topical imiquimod. Sequencing used PBMCs, obtained from a glioma patient whose treatment included an IDH1 peptide vaccine. The source of these receptors is a man aged 35-49 years with glioma.

This rearrangement joins TRBV2 to TRBJ1-4; D call uncertain. V was shortened by 6 bases and J by 8 bases, with 16 bases between the two germline ends. Germline loops: CDR1 SNHLY, CDR2 FYNNEI. The length of the CDR3 is 14 residues. The CDR3: CASSQDGLREKLFF. The CDR3 bases are TGTGCCAGCAGCCAGGACGGCCTGAGGGAAAAACTGTTTTTT.

The chain's CDR3 is CASSFDRHQPQHF. The CDR3 nucleotides are TGTGCCAGCAGCTTTGACAGGCATCAGCCCCAGCATTTT. The chain is built from TRBV7-2 and TRBJ1-5, with D perhaps TRBD1 (6 bases). From germline, CDR1 is SGHTA and CDR2 FQGNSA. CDR3 length: 13 amino acids. Deletions cut 3 bases from V and 5 bases from J, with 8 bases between.

The chain uses TRBV7-2 and TRBJ1-1; D remains ambiguous. The CDR3 length is 14 residues. V lost 1 base and J 7 bases, leaving 13 bases between the germline ends. Germline CDR1 is SGHTA and CDR2 is FQGNSA. The CDR3 coding sequence is TGTGCCAGCAGCTTAGAGGCGGCGTCGGGTGAAGCTTTCTTT. Encoded protein: CASSLEAASGEAFF. Looking up the rest from reference TRBV7-2 and TRBJ1-1 gives the full variable domain: GAGVSQSPSNKVTEKGKDVELRCDPISGHTALYWYRQSLGQGLEFLIYFQGNSAPDKSGLPSDRFSAERTGGSVSTLTIQRTQQEDSAVYLCASSLEAASGEAFFGQGTRLTVV.

The chain carries TRBV19 and TRBJ2-4; D possibly corresponds to TRBD1 (6 bases). Germline values: CDR1 LNHDA, CDR2 SQIVND (reference sequence). The CDR3 loop spans 15 amino acids. Deletions cut 5 bases from V and 4 bases from J, with 15 bases between. In nucleotides, the CDR3 is TGTGCCAGTAGTCTCCAGACAGGCCCGAAAAACATTCAGTACTTC. It encodes CASSLQTGPKNIQYF.

This clone has only a few counts. The junction and the germline gene differ at one end; a read error may be behind it. V and J are TRBV5-4 and TRBJ1-4; no firm D call. Per germline, CDR1 SGHNT and CDR2 YYREEE (reference sequence). The CDR3 is 17 amino acids. CDR3 residues: CASSQEIMLGRAEKLFF. The CDR3 nucleotides are TGCGCCAGCAGCCAAGAAATAATGCTAGGTCGGGCGGAAAAACTGTTTTTT.

This chain connects TRBV11-2 to TRBJ2-5; 14 positions agree with TRBD2. The CDR3 length is 16 residues. The trim removed 4 bases at V and 7 bases at J, leaving 8 bases unmatched. Germline V gene lookup returns CDR1 SGHAT and CDR2 FQNNGV. CDR3 nucleotides: TGTGCCAGCAGCTCCATTCGACTAGCGGGAGGGGGGACCCAGTACTTC. This translates into CASSSIRLAGGGTQYF.

This chain links TRBV21-1 with TRBJ2-3; TRBD2 was called by the table and not checked on the DNA. TRBV21-1 is listed as a pseudogene. The length of the CDR3 is 16 residues. The CDR3 DNA follows: TGTGCCAGCAGGCCTCCCACTATCGAGATCACAGATACGCAGTATTTT. Its translation is CASRPPTIEITDTQYF.